The T cell receptor (beta chain) described here comes from a study of shared clonotypes between healthy human individuals (dated by TCRdb to 2020 to 2022). Regarding the research as a whole: The cohort comprised two women and a few men aged 18 to 49 years. For each donor, CD4 naive and CD4 memory were each run on three plates, CD8 naive on two plates, and CD8 memory on one plate. The study deeply sequenced blood TCR repertoires of about 5 healthy adults to estimate repertoire size and the extent of clonotype sharing between individuals. Libraries were prepared and TCR repertoires were sequenced by different laboratories using diverse techniques, in order to increase sequencing depth and limit assay-specific biases. Per donor, leukapheresis produced somewhere between about 0.85 and 8.9 billion PBMCs.

General study outcomes and caveats: Pairwise subsampling indicated that sequencing depth was expected to affect the degree of clonotype sharing among donors. When a handful of donors were compared, the shared fraction of clonotypes was around 5.1% for naive CD4, more than 3% for naive CD8, 2% to 2.5% for memory CD4, and 0.4% for memory CD8. The small number of donors limited the genetic and exposure-history diversity represented. Incomplete sequencing was indicated by rarefaction of sorted-subset datasets, despite the large sequencing depth. Naive subsets generally had larger estimated clonotype richness than memory subsets. Sampling was restricted to blood, and TCR repertoires in tissue are likely to differ from TCR repertoires in blood. Higher generation probabilities were observed for clonotypes shared by all four sorted-subset donors than for non-shared clonotypes.

The CDR3 runs 13 amino acids, cysteine and phenylalanine included. The CDR3 DNA has 39 bases and is translated from base 1. V was cut back by 5 bases and J by 1 base, leaving a gap of 8 bases between them. CDR1 and CDR2 (ENHRY, SYGVKD) derive from the germline V gene. TCR CDR3 regions were amplified from genomic DNA by multiplex PCR using the deep immunoSEQ assay. Extracted genomic DNA from each cell subset was distributed evenly across all wells of several immunoSEQ 96-well plates, and each plate was treated as a replicate. For sorted subsets, each replicate PCR was loaded with 200 ng genomic DNA, equivalent to 30,000 or so T cell genomes. The purified libraries were quantified using a Qubit 3.0 fluorometer, sized with a Bioanalyzer 2100, and then quantified again using the KAPA Library Quantification kit. Every immunoSEQ 96-well plate was sequenced on a separate single-read 150-cycle Illumina NextSeq 550 flow cell. As for the original processing: Because only junctional sequences without quality scores were contained in the immunoSEQ output, filtering matching that applied to full-length reads could not be performed. To assign V/J genes and CDR3, sequences were annotated using PyIR, a Python wrapper for IgBLAST v1.9, with IMGT germline references. Reads were filtered out if the reads had weak V/J assignments (E-value above 1e-6), no CDR3, stop codons, out-of-frame junctions, or ambiguous translated residues. V3J clonotypes were defined by identical inferred V gene, J gene, and CDR3 amino acid sequence. Percentage overlap between repertoires was calculated by dividing the number of shared unique clonotypes by the size of the smaller repertoire. Repertoire richness was assessed with RTK rarefaction, the Chao1 estimator, and Recon v2.1 estimates of unobserved clonotypes. OLGA was used to compute generation probabilities for all TCRbeta clonotypes that the gDNA method yielded from a handful of donors. Entries here come from immuneACCESS through TCRdb and include only in-frame sequences with V and J called. Some clones fail to appear in such tables; in the studies checked, an unresolved V gene covers under half of the shortfall, and the cause of the remainder is unknown. V and J calls and clone size are given by that table; D and trimming were obtained from the DNA. The sample yields fewer than 800,000 clones; 92% were counted once. Jointly, the top ten make up about a quarter of the sample.

CD8 naive samples were CD45RO-negative cells positively selected for CCR7, giving a CD45RA+CCR7+ population that excluded TemRA cells. Healthy HIV-negative adults with no recently reported acute infections or vaccinations were included as donors. All donors were Caucasian adults living in Nashville, Tennessee, USA. After blood collection by leukapheresis, PBMCs were isolated using Ficoll-Histopaque density gradient centrifugation and then cryopreserved in the vapor phase of liquid nitrogen. Analytical flow cytometry was used to check the purity and quantity of each magnetically sorted T cell population. Genomic DNA was isolated from each sorted fraction and quantified by UV absorbance on a Nanodrop 2000c. Comment on this clone: No cognate antigen has been identified for it. The input lacks base qualities; no much larger clone sits a single base away.

The sequence was collected from a man aged 30 to 39 in good health. The sequenced sample consisted of naive CD8+ T cells sorted from blood. The meaning of the sample's cell subset or site label: CD45RA+CCR7+. The chain was built from TRBV10-3 and TRBJ1-1; the D gene remains uncertain. CDR3 loop: CAISKDGNTEAFF. The DNA sequence follows: TGTGCCATCAGTAAAGACGGGAACACTGAAGCTTTCTTT.